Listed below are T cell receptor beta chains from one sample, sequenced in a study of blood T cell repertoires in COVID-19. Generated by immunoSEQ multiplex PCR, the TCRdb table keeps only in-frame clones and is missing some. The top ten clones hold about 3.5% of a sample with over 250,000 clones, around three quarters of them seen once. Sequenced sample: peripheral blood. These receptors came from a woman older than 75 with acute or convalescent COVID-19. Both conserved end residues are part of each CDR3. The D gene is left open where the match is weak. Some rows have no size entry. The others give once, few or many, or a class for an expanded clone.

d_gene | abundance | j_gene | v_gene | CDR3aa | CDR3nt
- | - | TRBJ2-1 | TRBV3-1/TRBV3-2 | CASSLPGRGTYNEQFF | TGTGCCAGCAGCCTCCCCGGGCGGGGAACCTACAATGAGCAGTTCTTC
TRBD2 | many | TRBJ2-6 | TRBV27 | CASSFQTSGSFSGANVLTF | TGTGCCAGCAGTTTTCAGACAAGCGGGAGTTTCTCTGGGGCCAACGTCCTGACTTTC
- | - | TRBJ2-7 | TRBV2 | CASSRENYEQYF | TGTGCCAGCAGTCGGGAGAACTACGAGCAGTACTTC
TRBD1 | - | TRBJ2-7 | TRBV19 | CASSGRTGVDEQYF | TGTGCCAGTAGTGGTCGGACAGGGGTCGACGAGCAGTACTTC
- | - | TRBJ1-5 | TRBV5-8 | CASSFLGRDNQPQHF | TGTGCCAGCAGCTTCTTAGGCAGGGACAATCAGCCCCAGCATTTT
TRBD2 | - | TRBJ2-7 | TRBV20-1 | CSASIAGGYEQYF | TGCAGTGCTAGTATAGCGGGGGGCTACGAGCAGTACTTC
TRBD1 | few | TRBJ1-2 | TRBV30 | CAWSALGSGGYGYTF | TGTGCCTGGAGTGCTTTAGGGTCAGGGGGATATGGCTACACCTTC
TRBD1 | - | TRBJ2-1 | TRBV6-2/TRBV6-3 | CASSYGTVSNEQFF | TGTGCCAGCAGTTACGGGACAGTGAGCAATGAGCAGTTCTTC
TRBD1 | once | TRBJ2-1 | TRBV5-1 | CASSGGQSSYNEQFF | TGCGCCAGCAGCGGGGGACAGAGCTCCTACAATGAGCAGTTCTTC
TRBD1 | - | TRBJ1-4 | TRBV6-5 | CAATGTVEKLFF | TGTGCCGCGACAGGGACAGTTGAAAAACTGTTTTTT
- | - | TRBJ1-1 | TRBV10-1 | CASSRSGSTEAFF | TGCGCCAGCAGTCGGTCCGGGAGCACTGAAGCTTTCTTT
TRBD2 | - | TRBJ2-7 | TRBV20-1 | CSASTSGAYEQYF | TGCAGTGCTAGTACTAGCGGAGCCTACGAGCAGTACTTC
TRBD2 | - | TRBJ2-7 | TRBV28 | CASKTGTSVHEQYF | TGTGCCAGCAAAACCGGGACTAGCGTTCACGAGCAGTACTTC
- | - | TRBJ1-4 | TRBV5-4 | CASTFSPNEKLFF | TGTGCCAGCACCTTCAGTCCTAATGAAAAACTGTTTTTT
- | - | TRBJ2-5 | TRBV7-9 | CASSLAGAGNQETQYF | TGTGCCAGCAGCTTAGCGGGGGCAGGTAACCAAGAGACCCAGTACTTC
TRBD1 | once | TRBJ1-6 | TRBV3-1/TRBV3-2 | CASSPRQGGLLHF | TGTGCCAGCAGCCCGCGACAGGGTGGGCTCCTCCACTTT
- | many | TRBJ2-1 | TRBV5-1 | CASSLAPSVNEQFF | TGCGCCAGCAGCTTGGCCCCCTCGGTGAATGAGCAGTTCTTC
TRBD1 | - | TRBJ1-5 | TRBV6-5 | CASSPGRQGGKPQHF | TGTGCCAGCAGCCCCGGACGACAGGGGGGTAAGCCCCAGCATTTT
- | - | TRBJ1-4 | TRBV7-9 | CASSHHPTDYNEKLFF | TGTGCCAGCAGCCACCACCCCACAGATTATAATGAAAAACTGTTTTTT
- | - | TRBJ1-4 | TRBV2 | CASSEAGVREKLFF | TGTGCCAGCAGTGAAGCCGGGGTTCGGGAAAAACTGTTTTTT
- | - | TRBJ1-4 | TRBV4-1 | CASSQDGAKDSEKLFF | TGCGCCAGCAGCCAAGACGGGGCTAAGGACAGCGAAAAACTGTTTTTT
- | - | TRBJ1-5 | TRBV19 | CASSIDVSVFNQPQHF | TGTGCCAGTAGTATAGATGTTTCGGTTTTCAATCAGCCCCAGCATTTT
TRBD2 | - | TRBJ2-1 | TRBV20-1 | CSASSGSLYNEQFF | TGCAGTGCTAGTAGCGGGAGCCTCTACAATGAGCAGTTCTTC
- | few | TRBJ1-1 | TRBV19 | CASSTVPHGGSAFF | TGTGCCAGTAGTACGGTTCCCCACGGAGGATCGGCTTTCTTT
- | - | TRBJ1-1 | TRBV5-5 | CASSSHSPVDTEAFF | TGTGCCAGCAGCTCGCACAGCCCGGTGGACACTGAAGCTTTCTTT
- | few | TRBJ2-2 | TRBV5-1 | CASSLTGSTGELFF | TGCGCCAGCAGCTTGACAGGGAGCACCGGGGAGCTGTTTTTT
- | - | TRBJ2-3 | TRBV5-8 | CASSSGTGRTDTQYF | TGTGCCAGCAGCTCCGGGACTGGGCGGACAGATACGCAGTATTTT
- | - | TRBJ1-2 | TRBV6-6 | CASTQQGMMGYGYTF | TGTGCCAGCACTCAACAGGGAATGATGGGCTATGGCTACACCTTC
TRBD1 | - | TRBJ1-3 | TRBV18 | CASSPLVEGQGIVNTIYF | TGTGCCAGCTCACCACTTGTCGAGGGACAGGGAATTGTCAACACCATATATTTT
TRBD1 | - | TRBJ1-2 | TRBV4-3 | CASSQIDRGNYYGYTF | TGCGCCAGCAGCCAAATCGACAGGGGAAACTACTATGGCTACACCTTC
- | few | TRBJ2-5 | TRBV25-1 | CASSGSGKGQETQYF | TGTGCCAGCAGTGGTTCGGGGAAGGGCCAAGAGACCCAGTACTTC
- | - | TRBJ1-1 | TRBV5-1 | CASSEGQPLSTEAFF | TGCGCCAGCAGCGAGGGACAACCCTTGAGCACTGAAGCTTTCTTT
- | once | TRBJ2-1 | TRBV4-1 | CASSQANWDSRSDEQFF | TGCGCCAGCAGCCAAGCAAATTGGGACTCCCGGAGCGATGAGCAGTTCTTC
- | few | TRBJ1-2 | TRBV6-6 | CASSPGGVEANYGYTF | TGTGCCAGCAGCCCCGGGGGGGTAGAGGCTAACTATGGCTACACCTTC
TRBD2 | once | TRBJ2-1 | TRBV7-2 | CASSLELAGNNEQFF | TGTGCCAGCAGCTTAGAGTTAGCGGGGAACAATGAGCAGTTCTTC
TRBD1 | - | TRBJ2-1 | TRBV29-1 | CSVDGTGSSYNEQFF | TGCAGCGTTGACGGGACAGGGAGCTCCTACAATGAGCAGTTCTTC
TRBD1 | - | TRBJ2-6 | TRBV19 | CASYGGQGAGANVLTF | TGTGCCTCCTACGGGGGACAGGGAGCAGGGGCCAACGTCCTGACTTTC
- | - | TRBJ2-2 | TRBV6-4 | CASSTGSGELFF | TGTGCCAGCAGTACAGGGTCCGGGGAGCTGTTTTTT
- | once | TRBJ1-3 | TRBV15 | CATSREGGVIGSGNTIYF | TGTGCCACCAGCAGAGAGGGGGGGGTTATTGGCTCTGGAAACACCATATATTTT
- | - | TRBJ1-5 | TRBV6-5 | CASSYLQGPNQPQHF | TGTGCCAGCAGTTACCTACAGGGACCCAATCAGCCCCAGCATTTT
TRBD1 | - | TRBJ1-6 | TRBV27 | CASSRELTGTAYNSPLHF | TGTGCCAGCAGTCGAGAACTTACCGGGACAGCTTATAATTCACCCCTCCACTTT
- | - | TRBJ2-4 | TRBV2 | CASTQDRLAKNIQYF | TGTGCCAGCACACAGGACAGATTAGCCAAAAACATTCAGTACTTC
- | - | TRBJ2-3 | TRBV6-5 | CASSYSSGDTQYF | TGTGCCAGCAGTTACTCCTCGGGGGATACGCAGTATTTT
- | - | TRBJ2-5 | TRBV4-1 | CASSRNTDSTGRETQYF | TGCGCCAGCAGCCGAAATACCGATTCGACAGGCCGAGAGACCCAGTACTTC
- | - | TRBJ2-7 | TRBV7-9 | CASSSTAGLKGYEQYF | TGTGCCAGCAGCTCGACTGCGGGGCTTAAGGGTTACGAGCAGTACTTC
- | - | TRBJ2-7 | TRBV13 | CASSLDGSSYEQYF | TGTGCCAGCAGCTTAGACGGGAGCTCCTACGAGCAGTACTTC
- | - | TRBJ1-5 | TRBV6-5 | CASSSRGDSNQPQHF | TGTGCCAGCAGTTCACGGGGGGATAGCAATCAGCCCCAGCATTTT
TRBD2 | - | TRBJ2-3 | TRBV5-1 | CASSPGPSGTSSDTQYF | TGCGCCAGCAGCCCGGGTCCTTCCGGGACTAGTTCAGATACGCAGTATTTT
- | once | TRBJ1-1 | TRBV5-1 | CASSLGAGTEAFF | TGCGCCAGCAGCTTGGGCGCGGGCACTGAAGCTTTCTTT
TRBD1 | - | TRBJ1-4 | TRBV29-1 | CSVLEQGTNEKLFF | TGCAGCGTTCTCGAACAGGGGACTAATGAAAAACTGTTTTTT
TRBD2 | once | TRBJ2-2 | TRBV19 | CASSNSGRRTGELFF | TGTGCCAGTAGTAATAGCGGGAGACGGACCGGGGAGCTGTTTTTT
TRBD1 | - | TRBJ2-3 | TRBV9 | CASSARQGATDTQYF | TGTGCCAGCAGCGCCCGACAGGGGGCCACAGATACGCAGTATTTT
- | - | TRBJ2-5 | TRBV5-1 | CASSRTGVGRNQETQYF | TGCGCCAGCAGCCGAACGGGGGTAGGGCGGAACCAAGAGACCCAGTACTTC